These T cell receptor beta chains were read from a single sample in a study of blood T cell repertoires in COVID-19. Generated by immunoSEQ multiplex PCR, the TCRdb table keeps only in-frame clones and is missing some. The sample consists of 150,000 to 200,000 clones, roughly 84% of them appearing once. Sequenced material: PBMCs or T cells enriched from blood (not recorded which). Every receptor here comes from a man aged 55 to 70 who had recovered from COVID-19. Each CDR3 is given with its conserved first and last residue. The order of the fields is V gene, clone size, D gene, J gene, CDR3 DNA, CDR3 protein. D genes are given only for firm matches. Rows may omit the clone size; those that give it use once, few, many or a size class.

>TRBV12-5|-|-|TRBJ1-6
TGTGCTAGTGCCCAAGGGGGAAACCGAAATTCACCCCTCCACTTT
CASAQGGNRNSPLHF
>TRBV19|-|TRBD2|TRBJ2-7
TGTGCCAGTAGTCCCGACCCTAGCGGGCTCTACGAGCAGTACTTC
CASSPDPSGLYEQYF
>TRBV11-3|-|TRBD1|TRBJ2-1
TGTGCCAGCAGCTTTGAGGGGACAGGTAGCTACAATGAGCAGTTCTTC
CASSFEGTGSYNEQFF
>TRBV24-1|-|-|TRBJ1-5
TGTGCCACCAGTGATAGGGGTGACCAGCCCCAGCATTTT
CATSDRGDQPQHF
>TRBV28|-|-|TRBJ1-5
TGTGCCAGCAGTTTACAGGGAGGGAAGAATCAGCCCCAGCATTTT
CASSLQGGKNQPQHF
>TRBV7-2|-|-|TRBJ1-2
TGTGCCAGCAGCTTAGCTGACAGGCGGTATGGCTACACCTTC
CASSLADRRYGYTF
>TRBV7-6|-|-|TRBJ1-3
TGTGCCAGCAGCTTAGCGGACTTCGGCTCTGGAAACACCATATATTTT
CASSLADFGSGNTIYF
>TRBV19|once|TRBD1|TRBJ2-1
TGTGCCAGTAGTAAAGAAGGACAGGGTCCCCCCTACAATGAGCAGTTCTTC
CASSKEGQGPPYNEQFF
>TRBV28|-|TRBD1|TRBJ2-2
TGTGCCAGCAGTTTCCCTCGACAGGGGTCCGGGGAGCTGTTTTTT
CASSFPRQGSGELFF
>TRBV29-1|few|-|TRBJ1-2
TGCAGCGTTTTATTGGGGCCTAACTATGGCTACACCTTC
CSVLLGPNYGYTF
>TRBV7-9|-|-|TRBJ2-2
TGTGCCAGCAGACGGGACTCTAACACCGGGGAGCTGTTTTTT
CASRRDSNTGELFF
>TRBV19|-|TRBD2|TRBJ2-2
TGTGCCAGTACCGGGACTAGCGGGGGGGGTCTGTTTTTT
CASTGTSGGGLFF
>TRBV5-1|-|TRBD1|TRBJ1-1
TGCGCCAGCAGCCCTGGACAGGGGCATTACTTCTCCACTGAAGCTTTCTTT
CASSPGQGHYFSTEAFF
>TRBV6-2/TRBV6-3|once|TRBD2|TRBJ2-1
TGTGCCAGCAGTTACTCGATAGCGGGAGGGAGCGATGAGCAGTTCTTC
CASSYSIAGGSDEQFF
>TRBV19|-|-|TRBJ1-5
TGTGCCAGTAGTATTACGACTAATCAGCCCCAGCATTTT
CASSITTNQPQHF
>TRBV7-2|-|-|TRBJ2-7
TGTGCCAGCAGCTTCTACAGCCTCCCCGGCGAGCAGTACTTC
CASSFYSLPGEQYF
>TRBV6-1|-|-|TRBJ2-7
TGTGCCAGCAGTGAAGCGTGGACTTACGAGCAGTACTTC
CASSEAWTYEQYF
>TRBV6-5|-|-|TRBJ2-5
TGTGCCAGCAGTTACTCAAGGCTGGGAGGAGAGACCCAGTACTTC
CASSYSRLGGETQYF
>TRBV7-9|-|TRBD1|TRBJ1-6
TGTGCCAGCAGCTTAAGACAGGGGAGGAATTCACCCCTCCACTTT
CASSLRQGRNSPLHF
>TRBV7-9|-|TRBD1|TRBJ1-4
TGTGCCAGCAGCAGAGGGACAGGCCGTTCTAATGAAAAACTGTTTTTT
CASSRGTGRSNEKLFF
>TRBV7-2|-|-|TRBJ2-5
TGTGCCAGCAGCTTAGCGAGGGCCGAAGAGACCCAGTACTTC
CASSLARAEETQYF
>TRBV2|-|TRBD1|TRBJ1-4
TGTGCCAGCACTAGACCACAGGGGACTAATGAAAAACTGTTTTTT
CASTRPQGTNEKLFF
>TRBV5-6|-|TRBD1|TRBJ2-7
TGTGCCAGCTTAACAGGGGGCCCGAAAAGATGGGGGTCCTACGAGCAGTACTTC
CASLTGGPKRWGSYEQYF
>TRBV28|-|-|TRBJ1-2
TGTGCCAGCAGTTCCCTTAGCAGGGGTCCCTATGGCTACACCTTC
CASSSLSRGPYGYTF
>TRBV29-1|-|TRBD2|TRBJ2-1
TGCAGCGTTTATTTGACTAGCGGGAGAAGTGAGCAGTTCTTC
CSVYLTSGRSEQFF
>TRBV2|-|-|TRBJ1-5
TGTGCCAGCAGGCGGACTGGCAATAGCAATCAGCCCCAGCATTTT
CASRRTGNSNQPQHF
>TRBV5-6|-|-|TRBJ2-3
TGTGCCAGCAGCTATGGTTCAGGCACAGATACGCAGTATTTT
CASSYGSGTDTQYF
>TRBV2|-|TRBD1|TRBJ1-2
TGTGCCAGCAGTGGGTCCTCACAGGGGGGGAACTATGGCTACACCTTC
CASSGSSQGGNYGYTF
>TRBV20-1|-|TRBD2|TRBJ2-1
TGCAGTGCTAGTCGGCTAGCGGGGGATATTACTGAGCAGTTCTTC
CSASRLAGDITEQFF
>TRBV7-9|-|-|TRBJ1-2
TGTGCCAGCAGCTTAGAAACTAACAACTATGGCTACACCTTC
CASSLETNNYGYTF
>TRBV27|-|-|TRBJ2-7
TGTGCCAGTCGTTACGGGGGGGGGACAGGGAAGTACGAGCAGTACTTC
CASRYGGGTGKYEQYF
>TRBV7-7|-|-|TRBJ2-7
TGTGCCAGCAGCTTTAAAGAGGGAGTCGAGCAGTACTTC
CASSFKEGVEQYF
>TRBV6-5|-|-|TRBJ2-6
TGTGCCAGCAGTCCCGGGGAGACTGGGGCCAACGTCCTGACTTTC
CASSPGETGANVLTF
>TRBV9|-|-|TRBJ2-1
TGTGCCAGCAGCGCCCTCCCCCACAATGAGCAGTTCTTC
CASSALPHNEQFF
>TRBV3-1/TRBV3-2|few|-|TRBJ2-7
TGTGCCAGCAGCCCGGAGGGGGAGGGCCGCGAGCAGTACTTC
CASSPEGEGREQYF
>TRBV30|-|TRBD1|TRBJ1-6
TGTGCCTGGAATCAGGGGGTGGATAATTCACCCCTCCACTTT
CAWNQGVDNSPLHF
>TRBV6-5|-|-|TRBJ2-1
TGTGCCAGCAGTTCGAGGGCCGAAACCAATGAGCAGTTCTTC
CASSSRAETNEQFF
>TRBV4-1|-|TRBD1|TRBJ1-2
TGCGCCAGCAGCCAATCGGGACAGGGGGGTCCTGGCTACACCTTC
CASSQSGQGGPGYTF
>TRBV9|-|TRBD2|TRBJ2-3
TGTGCCAGCTCTGTGGGACTAGCCACAGATACGCAGTATTTT
CASSVGLATDTQYF
>TRBV7-3|few|TRBD2|TRBJ2-7
TGTGCCAGCAGCTTAGACGGGAGGGCCTGGGAATTC
CASSLDGRAWEF
>TRBV28|few|-|TRBJ1-5
TGTGCCCTTGGAGGGAGTTGGCAGCCCCAGCATTTT
CALGGSWQPQHF
>TRBV5-1|-|TRBD2|TRBJ2-5
TGCGCCAGCAGCTTAACTAGCGGGGGCCAAGAGACCCAGTACTTC
CASSLTSGGQETQYF
>TRBV25-1|-|TRBD1|TRBJ2-7
TGTGCCAGCAGTGACAACAGGGGAGACTACGAGCAGTACTTC
CASSDNRGDYEQYF
>TRBV29-1|-|-|TRBJ2-3
TGCAGCGTTGACAGTTCAGGGTCGGGCACAGATACGCAGTATTTT
CSVDSSGSGTDTQYF
>TRBV19|once|-|TRBJ1-2
TGTGCCACTACAGACAGTCCAAACTATGGCTACACCTTC
CATTDSPNYGYTF
>TRBV10-1|-|-|TRBJ2-7
TGCGCCAGCAAGCGGGTTGGGGCAATGAGCTCCTACGAGCAGTACTTC
CASKRVGAMSSYEQYF
>TRBV28|-|TRBD2|TRBJ2-7
TGTGCCAGCGGCACTAGCGGGTGGGCTCCCCACGAGCAGTACTTC
CASGTSGWAPHEQYF
>TRBV9|-|-|TRBJ1-3
TGTGCCAGCAGCGCCCTCGACTACTCTGGAAACACCATATATTTT
CASSALDYSGNTIYF
>TRBV5-1|-|-|TRBJ2-7
TGCGCCAGCAGCTTACAGGATCTTCCAGGTTACGAGCAGTACTTC
CASSLQDLPGYEQYF
>TRBV29-1|-|-|TRBJ2-7
TGCAGCGTTGAAGTGAACAGTCCCCCCTACGAGCAGTACTTC
CSVEVNSPPYEQYF
>TRBV5-4|-|TRBD2|TRBJ2-3
TGTGCCAGCAGCTCAGGACTAGCGGGGGGGGGCACAGATACGCAGTATTTT
CASSSGLAGGGTDTQYF